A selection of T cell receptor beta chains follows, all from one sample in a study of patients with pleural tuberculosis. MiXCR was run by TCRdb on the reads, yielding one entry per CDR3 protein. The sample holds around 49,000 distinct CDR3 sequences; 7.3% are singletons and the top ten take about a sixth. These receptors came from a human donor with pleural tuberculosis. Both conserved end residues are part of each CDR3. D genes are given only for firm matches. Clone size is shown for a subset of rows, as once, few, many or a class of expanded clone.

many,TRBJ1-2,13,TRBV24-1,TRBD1,TGTGCCACCCGCGACAGGGATAACTATGGCTACACCTTC,CATRDRDNYGYTF
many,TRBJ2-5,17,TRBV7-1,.,TGTGCCAGCAGCTCCGAGATGGACGCGCTGCTGGAAGAGACCCAGTACTTC,CASSSEMDALLEETQYF
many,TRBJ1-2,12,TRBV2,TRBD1,TGTGCCGGTAGGACAGGGGGCCATGGCTACACCTTC,CAGRTGGHGYTF
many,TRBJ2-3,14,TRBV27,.,TGTGCCAGCAGTCGGGACAAGTACACAGATACGCAGTATTTT,CASSRDKYTDTQYF
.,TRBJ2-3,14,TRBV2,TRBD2,TGTGCCAGCAGTTTTAGCGGGAAGACAGATACGCAGTATTTT,CASSFSGKTDTQYF
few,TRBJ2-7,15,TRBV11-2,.,TGTGCCAGCAGCTTAGATCCTAGGAGCTCCTACGAGCAGTACTTC,CASSLDPRSSYEQYF
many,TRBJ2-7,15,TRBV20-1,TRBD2,TGCAGTGCTAGAGATTGGCTAGCGGGGGCCTACGAGCAGTACTTC,CSARDWLAGAYEQYF
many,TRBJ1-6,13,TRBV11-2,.,TGTGCCAGCAGCTTGGACCAGGGATCACCCCTCCACTTT,CASSLDQGSPLHF
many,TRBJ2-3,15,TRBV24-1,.,TGTGCCACCAGTGACTCGTTCGTAGCAACAGATACGCAGTATTTT,CATSDSFVATDTQYF
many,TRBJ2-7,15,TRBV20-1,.,TGCAGTGCTAGAGATAAAACAACCCTAGCTTACGAGCAGTACTTC,CSARDKTTLAYEQYF
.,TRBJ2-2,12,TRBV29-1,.,TGCAGCGTTGATATGGGAACCGGGGAGCTGTTTTTT,CSVDMGTGELFF
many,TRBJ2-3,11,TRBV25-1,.,TGTGCCAGCAGTTTCACAGATACGCAGTATTTT,CASSFTDTQYF
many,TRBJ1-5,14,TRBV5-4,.,TGTGCCAGCAGCTTAGTCCCTAGCAATCAGCCCCAGCATTTT,CASSLVPSNQPQHF
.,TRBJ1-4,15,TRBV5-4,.,TGTGCCAGCAGCTTGTCGGCAGGGGAGAGTGAAAAACTGTTTTTT,CASSLSAGESEKLFF
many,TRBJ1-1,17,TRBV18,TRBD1,TGTGCCAGCTCACCCCTCCTTGTCCAGGGGGAGAACACTGAAGCTTTCTTT,CASSPLLVQGENTEAFF
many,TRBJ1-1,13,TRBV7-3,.,TGTGCCAGCAGCCCGGGCCCCTCTAATGAAGCTTTCTTT,CASSPGPSNEAFF
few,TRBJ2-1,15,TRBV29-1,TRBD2,TGCAGCGTTGGGACTAGCGGGAGTTTCATATCGGGGCAGTTCTTC,CSVGTSGSFISGQFF
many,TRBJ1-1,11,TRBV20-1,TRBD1,TGCAGTGCTCAGGGGGTCGGATCAGCTTTCTTT,CSAQGVGSAFF
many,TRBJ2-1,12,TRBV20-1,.,TGCAGTGCTCGGACAGCGGACAATGAGCAGTTCTTC,CSARTADNEQFF
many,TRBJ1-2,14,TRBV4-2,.,TGTGCCAGCACCCCCTCGGAGCAGTCTTATGGCTACACCTTC,CASTPSEQSYGYTF
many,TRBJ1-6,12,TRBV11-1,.,TGTGCCAGCAGCTTAATTGAATCACCCCTCCACTTT,CASSLIESPLHF